Here is one T cell receptor beta chain with its context. What it binds is not known. The sample belongs to a study of cytomegalovirus exposure and HLA in healthy donors. The method was immunoSEQ multiplex PCR; TCRdb's version includes in-frame clones alone and lacks a portion of them. The sample has roughly 50,000 clones; roughly nine tenths are singletons. CDR3 size: 11 residues. Germline V lookup: CDR1 SQVTM, CDR2 ANQGSEA. Trimming removed 6 bases from V and 12 bases from J; junction bases left unmatched: 5. The study, taken as a whole, reports: Across donors, most TCRs were seen rarely, yet some public ones were widespread.

The sequence came from a man between 18 and 29 years old in good health and CMV-seronegative. Input material: PBMCs. V gene TRBV29-1 combines with J gene TRBJ1-1, with 12 bases matching TRBD1. Here the CDR3 reads CSVEGQGATFF. The DNA for the CDR3 is TGCAGCGTAGAGGGACAGGGGGCAACTTTCTTT.